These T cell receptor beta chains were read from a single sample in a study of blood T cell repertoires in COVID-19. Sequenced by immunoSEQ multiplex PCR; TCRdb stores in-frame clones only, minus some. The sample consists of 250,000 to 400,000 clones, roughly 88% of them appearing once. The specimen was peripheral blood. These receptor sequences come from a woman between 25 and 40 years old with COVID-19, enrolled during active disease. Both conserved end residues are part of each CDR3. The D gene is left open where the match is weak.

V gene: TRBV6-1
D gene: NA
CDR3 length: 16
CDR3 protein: CASSEGSGRGDTEAFF

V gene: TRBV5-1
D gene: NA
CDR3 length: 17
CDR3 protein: CASSSDPNRAQMEGYTF

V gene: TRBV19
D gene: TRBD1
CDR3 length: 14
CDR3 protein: CATRARGREDGYTF

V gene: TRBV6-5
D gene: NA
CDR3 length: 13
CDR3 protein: CASSRQNNEKLFF

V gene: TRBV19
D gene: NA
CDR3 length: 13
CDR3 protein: CASSIAYRDGYTF

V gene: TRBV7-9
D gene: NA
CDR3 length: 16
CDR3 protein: CASLGGAGLFGNTIYF

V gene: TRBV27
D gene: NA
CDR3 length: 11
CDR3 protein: CASSLQETQYF

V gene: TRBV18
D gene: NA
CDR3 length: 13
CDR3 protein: CASSPLASNEQFF

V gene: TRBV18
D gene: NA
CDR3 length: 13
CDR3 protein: CASSPTAWTEAFF

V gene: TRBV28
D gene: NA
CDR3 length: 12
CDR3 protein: CASGHSSYEQYF

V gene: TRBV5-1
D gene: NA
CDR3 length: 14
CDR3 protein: CASSSQGNTGELFF

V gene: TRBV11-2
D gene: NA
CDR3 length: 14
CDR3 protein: CASSLVGDNSPLHF

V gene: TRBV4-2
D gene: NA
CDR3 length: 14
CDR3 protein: CASSWIGGPETQYF

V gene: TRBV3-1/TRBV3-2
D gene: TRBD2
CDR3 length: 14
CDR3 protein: CASSPRTSTYEQYF

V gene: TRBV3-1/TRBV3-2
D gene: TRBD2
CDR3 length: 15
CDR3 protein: CASSALADKGYEQYF

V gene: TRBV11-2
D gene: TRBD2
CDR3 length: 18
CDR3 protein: CASRSLRLAGAPYNEQFF

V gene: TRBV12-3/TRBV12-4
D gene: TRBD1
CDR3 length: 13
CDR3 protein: CASTMGQTYGYTF

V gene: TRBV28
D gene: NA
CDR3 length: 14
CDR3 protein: CASSFLGGNQPQHF

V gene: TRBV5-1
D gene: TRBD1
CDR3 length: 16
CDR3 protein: CASSLGTGFAGNTIYF